The 14 T cell receptor beta chains below all came from one sample that was sequenced in a study of cytomegalovirus exposure and HLA in healthy donors. The PCR contained 60 Vbeta and 13 Jbeta primers. Assay used: immunoSEQ multiplex PCR; TCRdb lists only in-frame clones, some missing. The sample data list 200,000 to 250,000 clones. Sequenced input: PBMCs. Receptors were obtained from a woman aged 25 to 45 in good health and CMV-seropositive.

The V and J genes are TRBV4-3 and TRBJ2-1; weak D call: TRBD2 (5 bases). V shed 2 bases and J shed 0 bases, with 14 bases lying between them. This CDR3 comprises 17 residues. Per the germline V gene, CDR1 is LGHNA and CDR2 is YSLEER. This CDR3 is CASSQNLDLGSYNEQFF. CDR3 DNA sequence: TGCGCCAGCAGCCAAAATTTGGACTTGGGCTCCTACAATGAGCAGTTCTTC.

The genes are TRBV25-1 and TRBJ2-7; a weak D match, TRBD2 (5 bases). CDR1 and CDR2 from the germline V gene are MGHDK and SYGVNS. The V end lost 4 bases, the J end lost 3 bases, and 13 bases lay between the germline ends. CDR3 length: 14 amino acids. Here the CDR3 reads CASSGGVRGYEQYF. CDR3 nucleotide sequence: TGTGCCAGCAGTGGAGGAGTTCGGGGCTACGAGCAGTACTTC.

The chain carries TRBV19 and TRBJ1-5, with 10 positions matching TRBD1. The CDR3 consists of 15 residues. With V trimmed by 5 bases and J by 9 bases, 10 bases remained unmatched. Looked up from germline, CDR1 is LNHDA and CDR2 is SQIVND (reference sequence). The chain's CDR3 is CASSSGTGDLGPQHF. CDR3 nucleotide sequence: TGTGCCAGTAGTTCCGGGACAGGGGATCTGGGGCCCCAGCATTTT.

The V call is TRBV5-1, the J call TRBJ2-7; D not resolved. This CDR3 is built from 13 residues. Trimming pared 2 bases from V and 5 bases from J, leaving 11 bases between. The V gene's germline CDR1 is SGHRS and CDR2 YFSETQ. CDR3 nucleotide sequence: TGCGCCAGCAGCTTCCTCACTAATGACGAGCAGTACTTC. Residues: CASSFLTNDEQYF.

The V call is TRBV2, the J call TRBJ2-7, with D possibly matching TRBD1 (5 bases). Trimming removed 7 bases from V and 0 bases from J, with 19 bases in between. Germline V gene data show CDR1 as SNHLY and CDR2 as FYNNEI. CDR3 length: 16 amino acids. The CDR3 protein is CASTPLRAGISYEQYF. CDR3 sequence (DNA): TGTGCCAGCACCCCTTTAAGGGCAGGGATCTCCTACGAGCAGTACTTC.

V is TRBV6-6 and J is TRBJ2-5; TRBD2 is a possible D gene (5 bases). The J call is doubtful: the DNA matches TRBJ2-7 better. The CDR3 runs 12 residues. Germline-derived CDR1 and CDR2 are MNHNY and SVGAGI (reference sequence). The CDR3 region is CASRDTSYEQYF. CDR3 DNA sequence: TGTGCCAGCAGGGATACTAGCTACGAGCAGTACTTC.

The CDR3, as DNA: TGCAGCGTCCGGGGGGGATGGGCCACTGAAGCTTTCTTT. Translating it yields CSVRGGWATEAFF. The V call is TRBV29-1, the J call TRBJ1-1; D is perhaps TRBD1 (5 bases). Looked up from germline, CDR1 is SQVTM and CDR2 is ANQGSEA. Trimming took 6 bases from V and 4 from J, leaving 15 bases between them. The CDR3 spans 13 residues.

This chain connects TRBV11-3 to TRBJ2-3; D gene ambiguous. Trimming took off 5 bases at V and 6 bases at J, with 9 bases between the two ends. Germline loops: CDR1 SGHNT, CDR2 YENEEA. The CDR3 has 12 residues. The DNA for the CDR3 is TGTGCCAGCAGCCGAGGAGACGATACGCAGTATTTT. It translates to CASSRGDDTQYF.

The genes are TRBV9 and TRBJ2-2; D is unresolved. Germline V gene data show CDR1 as SGDLS and CDR2 as YYNGEE. The CDR3 extends over 14 amino acids. Trimming removed 4 bases from V and 4 bases from J, with 11 bases in between. As DNA, the CDR3 is TGTGCCAGCAGCCCCCGCAGTTTCACCGGGGAGCTGTTTTTT. Translating it yields CASSPRSFTGELFF. Full variable domain (remainder filled in from reference TRBV9 and TRBJ2-2): DSGVTQTPKHLITATGQRVTLRCSPRSGDLSVYWYQQSLDQGLQFLIQYYNGEERAKGNILERFSAQQFPDLHSELNLSSLELGDSALYFCASSPRSFTGELFFGEGSRLTVL.

The genes are TRBV7-9 and TRBJ1-4; the match to TRBD1 covers 7 bases. The CDR3 has 18 amino acids. V gave up 1 base and J gave up 6 bases; unmatched junction bases: 14. In germline, CDR1 is SEHNR, CDR2 FQNEAQ (reference sequence). CDR3: CASSLVGQSLPNYEKLFF. The CDR3 nucleotides are TGTGCCAGCAGCTTAGTGGGACAGTCCCTGCCGAACTATGAAAAACTGTTTTTT.

This rearrangement joins TRBV5-4 to TRBJ1-1; TRBD1 agrees at 7 bases. V gave up 4 bases and J gave up 4 bases; unmatched junction bases: 10. Germline lookup yields CDR1 SGHNT and CDR2 YYREEE (reference sequence). The CDR3 has 15 amino acids. CDR3 DNA sequence: TGTGCCAGCAGCCTAGACAGGGTCGTGGGCACTGAAGCTTTCTTT. Translated, it gives CASSLDRVVGTEAFF.

The chain combines TRBV27 with TRBJ2-2; D gene unclear. Germline assignment: CDR1 MNHEY and CDR2 SMNVEV (reference sequence). This CDR3 contains 15 residues. Trimming removed 1 base at V and 3 bases at J, with 9 bases between. The CDR3 loop is CASSLYGLDTGELFF. For the CDR3, the DNA is TGTGCCAGCAGTTTATATGGGCTCGACACCGGGGAGCTGTTTTTT.

This chain connects TRBV6-1 to TRBJ1-4; TRBD1 aligns across 9 bases. CDR1 and CDR2 (germline): MNHNS, SASEGT. The CDR3 contains 14 residues. V lost 4 bases, J lost 5 bases, and 2 bases stayed unmatched. CDR3 in amino acids: CASSVGTGNEKLFF. The CDR3 coding sequence is TGTGCCAGCAGTGTCGGGACAGGGAATGAAAAACTGTTTTTT.

The chain joins TRBV11-2 to TRBJ2-1, with D possibly being TRBD2 (6 bases). Germline loops: CDR1 SGHAT, CDR2 FQNNGV. Trimming took 11 bases from V and 8 from J, leaving 19 bases between them. This CDR3 has 13 amino acids. The CDR3 reads CASTRGSDDEQFF. The CDR3 DNA reads as TGTGCCTCGACTCGGGGGAGTGACGATGAGCAGTTCTTC.